This T cell receptor beta chain comes out of a study of blood T cell repertoires in COVID-19. The CDR3 spans 14 residues. CDR1 is SEHNR and CDR2 is FQNEAQ in the germline V gene (reference sequence). V was pared by 5 bases and J by 3 bases, with 14 bases between. This clone was recorded at least ten times. Here immunoSEQ multiplex PCR was the method, and the copy in TCRdb shows in-frame clones only, minus some. The sample lists roughly 250,000 clones; around 80% were seen once. This rearrangement joins TRBV7-9 to TRBJ2-7, with TRBD2 as a possible D gene (7 bases). The source is a woman between 40 and 55 years old with active or convalescent COVID-19. The sequenced sample was peripheral blood. The CDR3 region is CASSPRAGHYEQYF. CDR3 DNA: TGTGCCAGCAGCCCCCGAGCGGGACACTACGAGCAGTACTTC.